The 3 T cell receptor beta chains below all came from one sample that was sequenced in a study of OX40 agonist ivuxolimab in advanced cancers. Sequencing was performed with immunoSEQ multiplex PCR; in TCRdb, only in-frame clones are kept and a portion is missing. The table has approximately 17,000 clones, about three quarters seen once; the top ten hold about 17%. Sequenced here: CD4+ or CD8+ T cells sorted from blood, sampled in a trial of the OX40 agonist ivuxolimab. These receptor sequences come from an adult with an advanced solid tumor such as melanoma, head and neck, liver or kidney cancer.

This clone was recorded a few times. The V and J genes are TRBV7-8 and TRBJ2-2; D is tentatively TRBD1 or TRBD2 (7 bases each). V was cut by 4 bases and J by 3 bases, with 18 bases left in between. The CDR3 is made up of 17 amino acids. Germline V gene lookup returns CDR1 SGHVS and CDR2 FQNEAQ. CDR3 coding DNA: TGTGCCAGCAGCTCCGGGGTCAGGGGGGGGTACACCGGGGAGCTGTTTTTT. Amino acid sequence: CASSSGVRGGYTGELFF.

The chain has TRBV28 and TRBJ2-1; possibly TRBD2 for D (7 bases). Looked up from germline, CDR1 is MDHEN and CDR2 is SYDVKM. V lost 5 bases and J 0 bases, leaving 20 bases between the germline ends. The CDR3 runs to 18 residues. CDR3 nucleotide sequence: TGTGCCAGCAGTCAGGGGTCACTAGCGCCGAGCTCCTACAATGAGCAGTTCTTC. Translating gives CASSQGSLAPSSYNEQFF.

The J gene is TRBJ1-2, the V gene TRBV9; 9 positions agree with TRBD1. The germline V gene encodes CDR1 SGDLS and CDR2 YYNGEE. CDR3 length: 13 residues. V lost 4 bases, J lost 5 bases, and 3 bases stayed unmatched. The CDR3 loop reads CASSPGQGYGYTF. The DNA of the CDR3 is TGTGCCAGCAGCCCAGGACAGGGGTATGGCTACACCTTC.